A selection of T cell receptor beta chains follows, all from one sample in a study of cytomegalovirus exposure and HLA in healthy donors. Profiling relied on immunoSEQ multiplex PCR, and the TCRdb table lists in-frame clones only, not all of them. The table has 150,000 to 200,000 clones, 65% to 80% seen once. The sequenced material came from PBMCs. The receptors were sampled from a woman aged 40 to 50 in good health and CMV-seronegative. The CDR3 runs from the conserved cysteine through the conserved F or W. D genes are given only for firm matches. Clone size, where shown, is once, few, many, or a class for clones that have expanded.

cdr3_length: 15
j_call: TRBJ2-1
clone_size: few
v_call: TRBV21-1
d_call: NA
cdr3_nt: TGTGCCAGCAGCAAATCCGGGCCGGCAGGGTCTGAGCAGTTCTTC
cdr3_aa: CASSKSGPAGSEQFF

cdr3_length: 15
j_call: TRBJ2-4
clone_size: NA
v_call: TRBV19
d_call: TRBD2
cdr3_nt: TGTGCCAGTAGTAAACTAGCGGAAGGAAAAAACATTCAGTACTTC
cdr3_aa: CASSKLAEGKNIQYF

cdr3_length: 14
j_call: TRBJ1-2
clone_size: NA
v_call: TRBV6-1
d_call: NA
cdr3_nt: TGTGCTTCCGAAAAGGGGAGGGCCCACGAGGGCTACACCTTC
cdr3_aa: CASEKGRAHEGYTF

cdr3_length: 15
j_call: TRBJ2-3
clone_size: NA
v_call: TRBV29-1
d_call: TRBD1
cdr3_nt: TGCAGCGTGACTCCCGGGACAGGCAGCACAGATACGCAGTATTTT
cdr3_aa: CSVTPGTGSTDTQYF

cdr3_length: 15
j_call: TRBJ2-5
clone_size: NA
v_call: TRBV5-1
d_call: TRBD1
cdr3_nt: TGCGCCAGCAGCTTGGGACAGGGGGCCGGAGAGACCCAGTACTTC
cdr3_aa: CASSLGQGAGETQYF

cdr3_length: 16
j_call: TRBJ2-5
clone_size: NA
v_call: TRBV9
d_call: NA
cdr3_nt: TGTGCCAGCAGCGTAAGTGCCCAAACTACGAGGGAGACCCAGTACTTC
cdr3_aa: CASSVSAQTTRETQYF

cdr3_length: 16
j_call: TRBJ1-5
clone_size: NA
v_call: TRBV21-1
d_call: NA
cdr3_nt: TGTGCCAGCAGCACTGACTTGACAGCCAGAAATCAGCCCCAGCATTTT
cdr3_aa: CASSTDLTARNQPQHF

cdr3_length: 20
j_call: TRBJ2-1
clone_size: NA
v_call: TRBV4-3
d_call: TRBD2
cdr3_nt: TGCGCCAGCAGCCAAGGGCTCAGGGCTAGCGGGAGTGCGTCCTACAATGAGCAGTTCTTC
cdr3_aa: CASSQGLRASGSASYNEQFF

cdr3_length: 14
j_call: TRBJ2-3
clone_size: once
v_call: TRBV11-3
d_call: NA
cdr3_nt: TGTGCCAGCAGCTTACGCGGGGGCGCAGATACGCAGTATTTT
cdr3_aa: CASSLRGGADTQYF

cdr3_length: 15
j_call: TRBJ1-1
clone_size: NA
v_call: TRBV7-2
d_call: TRBD1
cdr3_nt: TGTGCCAGCAGTTACGATACAGGGGCCGGGGCTGAAGCTTTCTTT
cdr3_aa: CASSYDTGAGAEAFF

cdr3_length: 15
j_call: TRBJ2-2
clone_size: NA
v_call: TRBV7-2
d_call: NA
cdr3_nt: TGTGCCAGCAGCTTGGGAGCGATTGACACCGGGGAGCTGTTTTTT
cdr3_aa: CASSLGAIDTGELFF

cdr3_length: 13
j_call: TRBJ2-7
clone_size: NA
v_call: TRBV29-1
d_call: NA
cdr3_nt: TGCAGCCCGACCTCAGGGCCTCCCTACGAGCAGTACTTC
cdr3_aa: CSPTSGPPYEQYF

cdr3_length: 16
j_call: TRBJ2-3
clone_size: NA
v_call: TRBV5-6
d_call: TRBD1
cdr3_nt: TGTGCCAGCAGCTTGGCGAAGGGGGCAGGGGCAGATACGCAGTATTTT
cdr3_aa: CASSLAKGAGADTQYF

cdr3_length: 13
j_call: TRBJ1-1
clone_size: NA
v_call: TRBV30
d_call: TRBD1
cdr3_nt: TGTGCCTGGATGGGACAGGCGGGGTCTGAAGCTTTCTTT
cdr3_aa: CAWMGQAGSEAFF

cdr3_length: 11
j_call: TRBJ1-1
clone_size: few
v_call: TRBV6-6
d_call: NA
cdr3_nt: TGTGCCAGCAGGCGGGGCACTGAAGCTTTCTTT
cdr3_aa: CASRRGTEAFF

cdr3_length: 15
j_call: TRBJ2-3
clone_size: NA
v_call: TRBV29-1
d_call: NA
cdr3_nt: TGCAGCGTTGCGAACAGGGGGAGGGGTACAGATACGCAGTATTTT
cdr3_aa: CSVANRGRGTDTQYF

cdr3_length: 14
j_call: TRBJ2-1
clone_size: few
v_call: TRBV27
d_call: NA
cdr3_nt: TGTGCCAGCAGTTTATCCGCAGGGGAACATGAGCAGTTCTTC
cdr3_aa: CASSLSAGEHEQFF

cdr3_length: 16
j_call: TRBJ1-2
clone_size: NA
v_call: TRBV4-3
d_call: NA
cdr3_nt: TGCGCCAGCAGCCAAGATATTAACTCCGTAAACTATGGCTACACCTTC
cdr3_aa: CASSQDINSVNYGYTF

cdr3_length: 14
j_call: TRBJ1-2
clone_size: NA
v_call: TRBV27
d_call: TRBD1
cdr3_nt: TGTGCCAGCAGCGGGGGACAGGGTAACTATGGCTACACCTTC
cdr3_aa: CASSGGQGNYGYTF

cdr3_length: 15
j_call: TRBJ2-1
clone_size: NA
v_call: TRBV4-3
d_call: TRBD2
cdr3_nt: TGCGCCAGCAGCGTCGGGGGGAGCTCCTACAATGAGCAGTTCTTC
cdr3_aa: CASSVGGSSYNEQFF